There are a few counts of the clone carrying this T cell receptor (beta chain). This sample was taken from a study of tumor-infiltrating lymphocytes in oesophageal squamous cell carcinoma. The junction had 7 bases not matched to a gene; V was cut back by 5 bases and J by 5 bases. The V gene's germline CDR1 is MNHNS and CDR2 SASEGT. The CDR3 loop spans 15 amino acids. TCRdb independently ran MiXCR on the PCR reads; one entry per CDR3 protein. The sample comprises over 15,000 distinct CDR3 sequences, around 43% of which are singletons, and around a third rests with the top ten. The sample consisted of normal esophageal tissue next to the tumor. This clonotype was sampled from a female donor with esophageal squamous cell carcinoma. The chain is built from TRBV6-1 and TRBJ2-1; 9 bases fit TRBD2. CDR3: CASSSRGLAHNEQFF. CDR3 nucleotide sequence: TGTGCCAGCAGTTCACGGGGACTAGCCCACAATGAGCAGTTCTTC.